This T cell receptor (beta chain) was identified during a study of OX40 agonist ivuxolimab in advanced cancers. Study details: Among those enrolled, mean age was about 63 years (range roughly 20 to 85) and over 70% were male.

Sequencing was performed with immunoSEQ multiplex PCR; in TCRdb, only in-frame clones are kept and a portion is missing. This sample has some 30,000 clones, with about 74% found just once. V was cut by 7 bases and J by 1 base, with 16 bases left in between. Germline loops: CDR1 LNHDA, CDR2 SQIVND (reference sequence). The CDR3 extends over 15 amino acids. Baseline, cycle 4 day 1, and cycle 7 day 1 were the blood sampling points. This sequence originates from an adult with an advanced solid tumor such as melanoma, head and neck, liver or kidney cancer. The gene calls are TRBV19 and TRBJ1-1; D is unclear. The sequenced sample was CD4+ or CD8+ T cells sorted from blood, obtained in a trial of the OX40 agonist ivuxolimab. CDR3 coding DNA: TGTGCCAGTAATTCATATCAGGCTAGGAACACTGAAGCTTTCTTT. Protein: CASNSYQARNTEAFF.